These 24 T cell receptor beta chains originate from one sample sequenced in a study of long-term antiretroviral therapy in people with HIV. With survey level as its setting, the immunoSEQ assay was v3.0. Repertoires were generated with immunoSEQ multiplex PCR, while TCRdb's copy carries only in-frame clones and drops some. The repertoire holds 25,000 to 35,000 clones, with roughly 80% as singletons. Here the sequenced sample was unsorted PBMCs, taken 0.3 years after starting antiretroviral therapy. These receptors came from a man in his forties with HIV.

The sample holds one count of this clone. The DNA of the CDR3 is TGTGCCAGCAGCGCAGGGGACGGCCCTTACGAGCAGTACTTC. Its translation is CASSAGDGPYEQYF. The V and J genes are TRBV9 and TRBJ2-7; maybe TRBD1 (6 bases). This CDR3 has 14 amino acids. V was trimmed by 3 bases and J by 4 bases, leaving 14 bases between them. Germline V gene data show CDR1 as SGDLS and CDR2 as YYNGEE.

The J gene is TRBJ2-3, the V gene TRBV9; D remains ambiguous. The germline V and J ends were trimmed by 0 bases and 2 bases, with 7 bases remaining between them. Germline V gene lookup returns CDR1 SGDLS and CDR2 YYNGEE. This CDR3 contains 14 residues. The CDR3 loop is CASSVDGFTDTQYF. The CDR3 bases are TGTGCCAGCAGCGTAGACGGTTTCACAGATACGCAGTATTTT.

This clone was detected only a few times. This CDR3 is CASSSWTSGSYEQYF. As DNA, the CDR3 is TGTGCCAGCAGCTCTTGGACTTCGGGGTCCTACGAGCAGTACTTC. The chain recombines TRBV11-2 with TRBJ2-7, with D perhaps TRBD2 (5 bases). Trimming took off 4 bases at V and 1 base at J, with 14 bases between the two ends. This CDR3 is built from 15 residues. Germline V gene lookup returns CDR1 SGHAT and CDR2 FQNNGV.

The CDR3 coding sequence is TGTGCCAGCAGTGAAGAAGGGGGCCGGCCTTTCAACTATGGCTACACCTTC. Translating gives CASSEEGGRPFNYGYTF. This chain uses TRBV6-1 with TRBJ1-2, with TRBD1 matching 7 bases. The CDR3 extends over 17 amino acids. The V and J ends lost 1 base and 2 bases, in that order; junction bases with no gene match: 10. CDR1 and CDR2 from the germline V gene are MNHNS and SASEGT.

This clone was counted only a few times. V usage is TRBV5-6 and J usage is TRBJ2-7; D is unclear. The CDR3 covers 14 residues. The germline CDR1 and CDR2 sequences are SGHDT and YYEEEE. V was shortened by 0 bases and J by 1 base, with 8 bases between the two germline ends. CDR3 residues: CASSLGWESYEQYF. CDR3 DNA: TGTGCCAGCAGCTTGGGATGGGAATCCTACGAGCAGTACTTC.

The rearrangement uses TRBV5-6 and TRBJ1-2; 7 positions agree with TRBD1. Trimming took 2 bases from V and 2 from J; bases not matched to a gene: 6. This CDR3 has 15 amino acids. Germline-derived CDR1 and CDR2 are SGHDT and YYEEEE. CDR3 sequence reads: CASSLPGQANYGYTF. The CDR3 region has the DNA TGTGCCAGCAGCTTACCCGGACAGGCGAACTATGGCTACACCTTC.

This clone was seen a handful of times. The chain employs TRBV20-1 and TRBJ1-3, with D hard to call. This CDR3 comprises 11 residues. Germline CDR1 is DFQATT and CDR2 is SNEGSKA (reference sequence). CDR3 amino acids: CSLTDGYTIYF. CDR3 nucleotide sequence: TGCAGCCTGACGGACGGTTACACCATATATTTT.

This sequence joins TRBV11-3 and TRBJ2-1; D gene ambiguous. The CDR3 covers 13 residues. Trimming took off 1 base at V and 10 bases at J, with 11 bases between the two ends. Germline V lookup: CDR1 SGHNT, CDR2 YENEEA. CDR3 region: CASSLGDAYEQFF. The CDR3 DNA sequence: TGTGCCAGCAGCTTAGGAGACGCCTACGAGCAGTTCTTC.

Here the CDR3 reads CASSVTSGSPLNTGELFF. The CDR3 DNA sequence: TGTGCCAGCAGTGTGACTAGCGGGAGTCCGTTGAACACCGGGGAGCTGTTTTTT. The chain links TRBV2 to TRBJ2-2; TRBD2 matches at 12 bases. Unmatched junction bases numbered 7, after V lost 4 bases and J lost 1 base. There are 18 residues in the CDR3. Germline V CDR1 and CDR2: SNHLY, FYNNEI.

The chain uses TRBV27 and TRBJ1-5; D is perhaps TRBD1 (6 bases). Germline values: CDR1 MNHEY, CDR2 SMNVEV (reference sequence). The V end lost 3 bases, the J end lost 5 bases, and 14 bases lay between the germline ends. The CDR3 runs 15 residues. The CDR3 DNA reads as TGTGCCAGCAGTTTCCGGCTAGGGGGATATCAGCCCCAGCATTTT. This sequence encodes CASSFRLGGYQPQHF.

The chain links TRBV5-4 to TRBJ2-2; D gene ambiguous. Germline loops: CDR1 SGHNT, CDR2 YYREEE (reference sequence). V lost 1 base, J lost 1 base, and 5 bases lay in between. This CDR3 has 14 residues. Written as DNA, the CDR3 is TGTGCCAGCAGCTTGACAGTGAACACCGGGGAGCTGTTTTTT. Protein product: CASSLTVNTGELFF.

The chain combines TRBV29-1 with TRBJ2-7; 9 bases are a match to TRBD1. Germline V gives CDR1 SQVTM, CDR2 ANQGSEA. The CDR3 contains 13 residues. Trimming took 4 bases from V and 5 from J; bases not matched to a gene: 6. The CDR3 sequence: CSVGTGETHEQYF. For the CDR3, the DNA is TGCAGCGTTGGGACAGGGGAAACCCACGAGCAGTACTTC.

The J gene is TRBJ2-5, the V gene TRBV7-8, with 10 nucleotides matching TRBD1. This CDR3 is 16 amino acids long. The junction had 10 bases not matched to a gene; V was cut back by 6 bases and J by 3 bases. In germline, CDR1 is SGHVS, CDR2 FQNEAQ. The CDR3 is CASRPDRGRGEETQYF. Written as DNA, the CDR3 is TGTGCCAGCAGGCCAGACAGGGGGCGCGGAGAAGAGACCCAGTACTTC.

The rearrangement joins TRBV19 to TRBJ2-6; tentative D call: TRBD2 (6 bases). V gave up 3 bases and J gave up 0 bases, with 12 bases separating them. This CDR3 is 17 amino acids long. The germline V gene encodes CDR1 LNHDA and CDR2 SQIVND (reference sequence). CDR3 nucleotides: TGTGCCAGTAGTATCGGCGGGGTAATCTCTGGGGCCAACGTCCTGACTTTC. As protein: CASSIGGVISGANVLTF.

By its share, this clone is medium-sized. The DNA for the CDR3 is TGTGCCAGCAGTCGAGACGGAGGGGGGGGAGGTGGCTACACCTTC. This encodes CASSRDGGGGGGYTF. V gene TRBV27 combines with J gene TRBJ1-2, with D possibly TRBD1 on 6 matching bases. Trimming cost V 5 bases and J 7 bases, with 20 bases left between them. Per the germline V gene, CDR1 is MNHEY and CDR2 is SMNVEV (reference sequence). This CDR3 spans 15 amino acids.

This clone showed up just a few times. The CDR3 DNA sequence: TGTGCCAGCAGTATTGGGACTAGCGGGCTCACAGATACGCAGTATTTT. Translation: CASSIGTSGLTDTQYF. The chain couples TRBV28 to TRBJ2-3; 12 nucleotides agree with TRBD2. V gave up 5 bases and J gave up 2 bases; unmatched junction bases: 5. This CDR3 has 16 amino acids. Germline V gene data show CDR1 as MDHEN and CDR2 as SYDVKM.

This chain uses TRBV4-1 with TRBJ2-1; 7 positions match TRBD1. With V trimmed by 4 bases and J by 7 bases, 10 bases remained unmatched. Germline-derived CDR1 and CDR2 are MGHRA and YSYEKL. The CDR3 covers 15 residues. In DNA form, the CDR3 reads TGCGCCAGCAGCCCGGGAAGCAGGGGGAAGAATGAGCAGTTCTTC. The encoded protein is CASSPGSRGKNEQFF.

The rearrangement joins TRBV28 to TRBJ1-4; unclear D gene. Per germline, CDR1 MDHEN and CDR2 SYDVKM. The CDR3 consists of 15 residues. V lost 5 bases, J lost 6 bases, and 16 bases lay in between. The CDR3 region is CASSKSGSRDEKLFF. DNA of the CDR3: TGTGCCAGCAGTAAGAGCGGGTCGAGGGATGAAAAACTGTTTTTT.

The CDR3 nucleotides are TGTGCCAGCAGCTTCGGAACAGGGTGGAACACTGAAGCTTTCTTT. Protein: CASSFGTGWNTEAFF. This chain uses TRBV5-4 with TRBJ1-1; D is perhaps TRBD1 (6 bases). V shed 2 bases and J shed 1 base, with 12 bases lying between them. The CDR3 is made up of 15 amino acids. Germline CDR1 reads SGHNT; CDR2 reads YYREEE (reference sequence).

This clone has a handful of counts. This chain joins TRBV5-4 and TRBJ1-2; D is perhaps TRBD1 (5 bases). The V gene's germline CDR1 is SGHNT and CDR2 YYREEE (reference sequence). Trimming stripped 4 bases from V and 0 bases from J, with 10 bases between. The CDR3 length is 14 residues. Written as DNA, the CDR3 is TGTGCCAGCAGCCCGGGACGGTCTAACTATGGCTACACCTTC. Translated, it gives CASSPGRSNYGYTF.

The rearrangement links TRBV19 to TRBJ1-1; D might be TRBD1 (5 bases). The CDR3 has 15 residues. Germline CDR1 and CDR2: LNHDA and SQIVND (reference sequence). Trimming took off 5 bases at V and 0 bases at J, with 13 bases between the two ends. CDR3 sequence reads: CASSPWGSMNTEAFF. The CDR3 region has the DNA TGTGCCAGTAGTCCGTGGGGCAGCATGAACACTGAAGCTTTCTTT.

V gene TRBV19 combines with J gene TRBJ2-1, with 8 bases fitting TRBD2. CDR1 and CDR2 from the germline V gene are LNHDA and SQIVND (reference sequence). V trimming: 2 bases; J trimming: 8 bases; junction bases outside the gene matches: 14. There are 17 residues in the CDR3. The CDR3 DNA reads as TGTGCCAGTAGTATACTCCGAGCGGGAGCCACGCCCGATGAGCAGTTCTTC. Amino acids: CASSILRAGATPDEQFF. Full variable domain (rest looked up from reference TRBV19 and TRBJ2-1): DGGITQSPKYLFRKEGQNVTLSCEQNLNHDAMYWYRQDPGQGLRLIYYSQIVNDFQKGDIAEGYSVSREKKESFPLTVTSAQKNPTAFYLCASSILRAGATPDEQFFGPGTRLTVL.

V gene TRBV7-3 combines with J gene TRBJ2-1, with 7 bases that match TRBD2. The germline gives CDR1 SGHTA, CDR2 FQGTGA. The ends lost 2 bases at V and 6 bases at J; junction bases unmatched: 7. The CDR3 totals 15 residues. For the CDR3, the DNA is TGTGCCAGCAGCTTAGAACTAGCGACCTCCAATGAGCAGTTCTTC. Its translation: CASSLELATSNEQFF.

This chain connects TRBV11-3 to TRBJ1-1; D uncertain. Trimming took 4 bases from V and 0 from J, leaving 9 bases between them. Germline lookup yields CDR1 SGHNT and CDR2 YENEEA. CDR3 length: 14 residues. As DNA, the CDR3 is TGTGCCAGCAGCTCGGGTGCAGTGAACACTGAAGCTTTCTTT. Translation gives CASSSGAVNTEAFF.